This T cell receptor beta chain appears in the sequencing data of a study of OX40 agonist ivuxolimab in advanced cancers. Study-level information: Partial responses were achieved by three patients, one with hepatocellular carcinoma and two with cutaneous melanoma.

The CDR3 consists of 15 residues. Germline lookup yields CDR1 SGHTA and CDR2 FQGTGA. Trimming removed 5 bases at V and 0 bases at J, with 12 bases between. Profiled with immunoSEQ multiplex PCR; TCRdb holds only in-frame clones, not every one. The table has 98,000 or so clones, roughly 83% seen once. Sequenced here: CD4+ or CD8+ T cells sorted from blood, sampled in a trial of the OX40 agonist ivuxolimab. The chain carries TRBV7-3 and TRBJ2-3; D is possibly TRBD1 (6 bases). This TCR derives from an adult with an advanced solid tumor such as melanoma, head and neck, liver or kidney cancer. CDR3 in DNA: TGTGCCAGCAGCCGGTGGGACACCAGCACAGATACGCAGTATTTT. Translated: CASSRWDTSTDTQYF.